This is a list of T cell receptor beta chains from one sample in a study of T-cell memory formation after mild COVID-19. MiXCR, run by TCRdb on the 5' RACE reads, gives a single entry per CDR3 protein. Altogether more than 250,000 distinct CDR3 sequences are present, roughly 15% being singletons, with the ten largest covering approximately 23%. The sample comprised PBMCs or a T cell subset sorted from them (not recorded which). These receptor sequences come from a man aged 18 to 30 who had mild COVID-19 (a few samples of this study predate the infection). Cell type and time point are not known. The CDR3 runs from the conserved cysteine through the conserved F or W. The order of the fields is J gene, V gene, clone size, D gene, CDR3 DNA, CDR3 protein. D genes are given only for firm matches. Clone size is given for some rows only: seen once, a few or many times, or a class if the clone is expanded.

>TRBJ2-1|TRBV6-1|many|TRBD2
TGTGCCAGCAGTGACGGGGCGGGGGACTACAATGAGCAGTTCTTC
CASSDGAGDYNEQFF
>TRBJ2-1|TRBV7-2|few|TRBD1
TGTGCCGGGACAGGGTTGGGGAACAATGAGCAGTTCTTC
CAGTGLGNNEQFF
>TRBJ2-3|TRBV5-1|few|TRBD1
TGCGCCAGCAGGCTTTCGGGACAGGGAGGCACAGATACGCAGTATTTT
CASRLSGQGGTDTQYF
>TRBJ1-6|TRBV7-2|.|.
TGTGCCAGCAGCTTAGTCGCGGGCCCTAATGATGTCTATAATTCACCCCTCCACTTT
CASSLVAGPNDVYNSPLHF
>TRBJ2-5|TRBV7-3|.|.
TGTGCCAGCAGCCCCCTCCCCCAAGAGACCCAGTACTTC
CASSPLPQETQYF
>TRBJ1-2|TRBV5-5|few|.
TGTGCCAGCAGCCCCTCGGGGGCCACCTATGGCTACACCTTC
CASSPSGATYGYTF
>TRBJ2-7|TRBV29-1|few|TRBD1
TGCAGCGTTGAGTTAGCAACAGGGGAAGGGTTCTCCTACGAGCAGTACTTC
CSVELATGEGFSYEQYF
>TRBJ1-1|TRBV5-1|.|.
TGCGCCAGCAGCTTACAGAGGAGCACTGAAGCTTTCTTT
CASSLQRSTEAFF
>TRBJ2-3|TRBV18|few|TRBD1
TGTGCCAGCTCAGGCCCGGGACAGAACACAGATACGCAGTATTTT
CASSGPGQNTDTQYF
>TRBJ2-1|TRBV11-3|.|.
TGTGCCAGCAGCTTCTACAGGGAGGCTGAGCAGTTCTTC
CASSFYREAEQFF
>TRBJ1-1|TRBV12-3/TRBV12-4|many|.
TGTGCCAGCACACTCCAGTGGGGAACTGAAGCTTTCTTT
CASTLQWGTEAFF
>TRBJ1-5|TRBV4-3|few|.
TGCGCCAGCAGCCAAGATGGGGCCCCGGGGCAGCCCCAGCATTTT
CASSQDGAPGQPQHF
>TRBJ2-7|TRBV3-2|.|.
TGTGCCAGCAGCCAAGGACTAGCGGGGGGCAGCTCCTACGAGCAGTACTTC
CASSQGLAGGSSYEQYF
>TRBJ2-1|TRBV7-3|few|TRBD1
TGTGCCAGCAGCTTAAACAGGGGGCTTCTCAATGAGCAGTTCTTC
CASSLNRGLLNEQFF
>TRBJ2-7|TRBV9|many|.
TGTGCCAGCAGCCCTCAGGGCACGGGGATCTACGAGCAGTACTTC
CASSPQGTGIYEQYF
>TRBJ2-5|TRBV7-3|.|.
TGTGCCACCCCCTGGGGCGGGTGGCAAGATACCCAGTACTTC
CATPWGGWQDTQYF
>TRBJ1-6|TRBV4-3|.|.
TGCGCCAGCAGCCAAGATCCAGGGGATTCACCCCTCCACTTT
CASSQDPGDSPLHF
>TRBJ1-2|TRBV9|.|.
TGTGCCAGCAGCGTCGACAGAGCCTATGGCTACACCTTC
CASSVDRAYGYTF
>TRBJ1-1|TRBV12-3/TRBV12-4|once|TRBD1
TGTGCCAGCAGTTTCGGACAGGGCATTGAAGCTTTCTTT
CASSFGQGIEAFF
>TRBJ2-1|TRBV28|.|TRBD1
TGTGCCAGCAGGACAGGGGGGACGTACAATGAGCAGTTCTTC
CASRTGGTYNEQFF
>TRBJ2-2|TRBV12-3/TRBV12-4|few|.
TGTGCCAGCAGTTATAGTGCGCCCACCGGGGAGCTGTTTTTT
CASSYSAPTGELFF
>TRBJ2-7|TRBV7-2|few|.
TGTGCCAGCAGTATCGGGCGCGAGCAGTACTTC
CASSIGREQYF
>TRBJ1-4|TRBV29-1|few|.
TGCAGCGTTAGGAGGGAGCGCGGAAAACTGTTTTTT
CSVRRERGKLFF
>TRBJ2-4|TRBV4-1|few|.
TGCGCCAGCAGCTCACACTGGATAGCCAAAAACATTCAGTACTTC
CASSSHWIAKNIQYF
>TRBJ2-7|TRBV7-3|.|.
TGTGCCAGCAGCCCGACAGCTTCCTACGAGCAGTACTTC
CASSPTASYEQYF
>TRBJ1-4|TRBV19|.|.
TGTGCCAGTAGTATAGGATGGGATGCCAATGAAAAACTGTTTTTT
CASSIGWDANEKLFF
>TRBJ2-2|TRBV5-6|.|TRBD2
TGTGCCAGCAGCTTGTTCGGGGCGGGGGCCGGGGAGCTGTTTTTT
CASSLFGAGAGELFF
>TRBJ2-5|TRBV29-1|.|.
TGCAGCGTTGACGGAGGGCTATGGGAGACCCAGTACTTC
CSVDGGLWETQYF
>TRBJ2-5|TRBV28|.|.
TGTGCCAGCAGTATGATTTGGGGGCAAGAGACCCAGTACTTC
CASSMIWGQETQYF
>TRBJ2-3|TRBV24-1|few|TRBD2
TGTGCCACCAGTGATTCGGCTAGCGGGGGGGAGATTACGCAGTATTTT
CATSDSASGGEITQYF
>TRBJ2-6|TRBV7-3|.|.
TGTGCCAGCAGCCGTAGGCAGTCTGGGGCCAACGTCCTGACTTTC
CASSRRQSGANVLTF
>TRBJ2-5|TRBV10-3|.|.
TGTGCCATCACCCCCGGGGCCCAGGAGACCCAGTACTTC
CAITPGAQETQYF
>TRBJ1-5|TRBV7-2|.|.
TGTGCCAGCAGCAAGGGTGGGGGGGTCAATCAGCCCCAGCATTTT
CASSKGGGVNQPQHF
>TRBJ2-2|TRBV5-1|many|.
TGCGCCAGCAGCCCAGGAACCGTTAACACCGGGGAGCTGTTTTTT
CASSPGTVNTGELFF
>TRBJ2-1|TRBV7-9|few|.
TGTGCCAGCAGCAATAGCCAGGGAGTGCGGAGGCTGTTCTTC
CASSNSQGVRRLFF
>TRBJ2-2|TRBV12-3/TRBV12-4|few|.
TGTGCCAGCACTCTCCTCCACGGGGCAGATTCCACCGGGGAGCTGTTTTTT
CASTLLHGADSTGELFF
>TRBJ1-2|TRBV6-5|few|.
TGTGCCAGCAGTTACGATGGGGGACGGGGGCTCTATGGCTACACCTTC
CASSYDGGRGLYGYTF
>TRBJ2-5|TRBV5-1|few|.
TGCGCCAGCAGCCAGGACAGAGGATACCAAGAGACCCAGTACTTC
CASSQDRGYQETQYF
>TRBJ2-1|TRBV6-2/TRBV6-3|few|TRBD2
TGTGCCAGCAGTTACTCGGGACTAGCGGGGGGATTGAGTGAGCAGTTCTTC
CASSYSGLAGGLSEQFF
>TRBJ2-5|TRBV20-1|.|.
TGCAGTGCTAGAGTGCGGGCACAAGAGACCCAGTACTTC
CSARVRAQETQYF
>TRBJ2-5|TRBV7-2|.|TRBD1
TGTGCCAGCAGCTTGCTTGGGACAGGGGGAGAGACCCAGTACTTC
CASSLLGTGGETQYF
>TRBJ1-1|TRBV3-1|.|.
TGTGCCAGCAGCCAAGTCTCGGCGGACACTGAAGCTTTCTTT
CASSQVSADTEAFF
>TRBJ2-2|TRBV5-5|.|TRBD1
TGTGCCAGCAGACCAGGGGGCGCCGACACCGGGGAGCTGTTTTTT
CASRPGGADTGELFF
>TRBJ2-3|TRBV7-6|few|TRBD1
TGTGCCAGCAGTCTTACCCCCCCAAGGGGACAGGGGGGCTCAGATACGCAGTATTTT
CASSLTPPRGQGGSDTQYF
>TRBJ2-5|TRBV24-1|.|.
TGTGCCACCAGTGATTCCAACCGGGAGACCCAGTACTTC
CATSDSNRETQYF
>TRBJ1-1|TRBV27|few|TRBD1
TGTGCCGCACTACAGGGGACTGAAGCTTTCTTT
CAALQGTEAFF
>TRBJ1-5|TRBV5-6|few|.
TGTGCCAGCAGCTTGGCCGGAGGGGGAGGAGGTCAGCCCCAGCATTTT
CASSLAGGGGGQPQHF
>TRBJ1-5|TRBV7-8|once|.
TGTGCCAGCAGCTTATCAGGCCGGGAACAGCCCCAGCATTTT
CASSLSGREQPQHF
>TRBJ2-5|TRBV6-6|few|.
TGTGCCAGCAGTTACGGGGGTGAGGAGACCCAGTACTTC
CASSYGGEETQYF
>TRBJ2-3|TRBV27|.|TRBD2
TGTGCCAGCAGTTCAATGTCAAGCGGGGGTACGCAGTATTTT
CASSSMSSGGTQYF
>TRBJ2-3|TRBV7-2|many|TRBD2
TGTGCCAGCAGCTATGGTCTAGCGGGCACAGATACGCAGTATTTT
CASSYGLAGTDTQYF
>TRBJ1-5|TRBV20-1|few|.
TGCAGTGCTAGAGTCCGGCGGACTAATCAGCCCCAGCATTTT
CSARVRRTNQPQHF